Listed below are T cell receptor beta chains from one sample, sequenced in a study of Graves' ophthalmopathy and Graves' hyperthyroidism. TCRdb reprocessed the multiplex PCR reads via MiXCR and lists one record per CDR3 protein. The sample holds hundreds of thousands of distinct CDR3 sequences, 35% to 50% seen once. The sample was peripheral blood. Receptor source: an adult man with Graves' ophthalmopathy. CDR3s leave out the opening cysteine and the closing phenylalanine or tryptophan.

CDR3	V
ASSVSGRAGQY	TRBV9
ASSQDGRRNEKLF	TRBV7-2
STQGLAGYEQY	TRBV29-1
AWSVRALGDQPQH	TRBV19
ASSFRRESYEQY	TRBV7-6
ASSNRGNYAEAF	TRBV27
ASSDDSTVNYGYT	TRBV25-1
SIQHRVGGEQY	TRBV29-1
AISATGEAYEQY	TRBV10-3
ASSVAGGGTDTQY	TRBV9
AISDISGDTEAF	TRBV10-3
ATLWFPGYT	TRBV24-1
ASSPTGPGELF	TRBV5-1
SATSPKGKGQADYGYT	TRBV20-1
ASSYDLAGPYEQY	TRBV6-5
SSSGSLSGANVLT	TRBV29-1
ASSFGGRGNTIY	TRBV27
ASSLALAGGPGTGELF	TRBV5-1
ASSPVGGQPQH	TRBV7-9
ASSLRAGASTDTQY	TRBV7-9
ASSDMEAWGNTIY	TRBV2
ASSSSGQLGNTIY	TRBV9
ASSQRGQNEQY	TRBV3-1
ASSNNQGLQPQH	TRBV12-3/TRBV12-4